This T cell receptor (beta chain) was identified during a study of T-cell reconstitution after alpha-beta-depleted transplantation in children. Trimming at V came to 4 bases and at J to 3 bases, leaving 4 bases not matched to a gene. This CDR3 contains 14 residues. Germline V CDR1 and CDR2: WSHSY, SAAADI. Preparation of the TCRbeta library was carried out with unique molecular identifiers. TCRdb recomputed calls from the PCR reads with MiXCR, one row per CDR3 protein. This sample has roughly 150,000 distinct CDR3 sequences, with 11% found just once. The specimen comprised PBMCs, sampled before TCRalphabeta/CD19-depleted stem cell transplant. The receptor's source is a boy younger than 10 with acute myeloid leukemia, due to receive a stem cell transplant. This chain uses TRBV10-2 with TRBJ2-7; 9 positions match TRBD2. CDR3 sequence (DNA): TGCGCCAGCAGTGCTAGCGGGGAAGTCTACGAGCAGTACTTC. Protein sequence: CASSASGEVYEQYF.